This T cell receptor beta chain derives from a study of T cell repertoires in cytomegalovirus infection. MiXCR was run by TCRdb on the reads, yielding one entry per CDR3 protein. This sample yields hundreds of thousands of distinct CDR3 sequences, of which roughly 35% are seen a single time; about 2.8% belongs to the top ten. This clonotype was detected ten times or more. Trimming at V came to 1 base and at J to 9 bases, leaving 9 bases not matched to a gene. CDR1 and CDR2 from the germline V gene are SGHTA and FQGNSA. The CDR3 is 16 amino acids. This TCR derives from a human donor in good health (CMV status not recorded). Some clones in this sample may be carry-over from other donors' samples. Sequencing used PBMCs. The V and J genes are TRBV7-2 and TRBJ1-6, with 7 bases lining up with TRBD1. DNA of the CDR3: TGTGCCAGCAGCTTAGGTCCAGGGGGACAAAGTTCACCCCTCCACTTT. This codes for CASSLGPGGQSSPLHF. Full variable domain (outside the CDR3, taken from reference TRBV7-2 and TRBJ1-6): GAGVSQSPSNKVTEKGKDVELRCDPISGHTALYWYRQSLGQGLEFLIYFQGNSAPDKSGLPSDRFSAERTGGSVSTLTIQRTQQEDSAVYLCASSLGPGGQSSPLHFGNGTRLTVT.